The 14 T cell receptor beta chains presented below share a single source sample, sequenced in a study of cytomegalovirus exposure and HLA in healthy donors. The PCR had 60 Vbeta and 13 Jbeta primers. Generated by immunoSEQ multiplex PCR, the TCRdb table keeps only in-frame clones and is missing some. The data contain 100,000 to 150,000 clones, around four fifths of them singletons. The sample taken for sequencing was PBMCs. The receptors were sampled from a woman between 40 and 55 years old in good health and CMV-seropositive.

The chain couples TRBV28 to TRBJ2-1; 16 bases agree with TRBD2. V shed 4 bases and J 8 bases; nucleotides not matched to a gene: 14. In germline, CDR1 is MDHEN, CDR2 SYDVKM. The CDR3 runs 19 residues. CDR3 in DNA: TGTGCCAGCAGTTGGGGGGGACTAGCGGGAGGGCCGACTGGAGATGAGCAGTTCTTC. Amino acids: CASSWGGLAGGPTGDEQFF.

CDR3 DNA sequence: TGCGCCAGCAGCCAAGTTGGCGGGAGGACTCGGGCGGCAGATACGCAGTATTTT. Protein sequence: CASSQVGGRTRAADTQYF. This sequence joins TRBV4-1 and TRBJ2-3; TRBD2 matches at 8 bases. The germline CDR1 and CDR2 sequences are MGHRA and YSYEKL. Unmatched junction bases numbered 13, after V lost 1 base and J lost 4 bases. The CDR3 spans 18 residues.

This rearrangement joins TRBV7-2 to TRBJ1-1, with TRBD1 identical over 8 bases. The J segment lost 2 bases and the V segment lost 3 bases, leaving 14 bases of the junction unmatched. The V gene's germline CDR1 is SGHTA and CDR2 FQGNSA. The CDR3 runs 18 residues. The CDR3 nucleotides read TGTGCCAGCAGCTTCGGCAGGGGGCTCAGAGCCGCTAACACTGAAGCTTTCTTT. Translated, it gives CASSFGRGLRAANTEAFF. The full variable domain, with the rest looked up from reference TRBV7-2 and TRBJ1-1, is GAGVSQSPSNKVTEKGKDVELRCDPISGHTALYWYRQSLGQGLEFLIYFQGNSAPDKSGLPSDRFSAERTGGSVSTLTIQRTQQEDSAVYLCASSFGRGLRAANTEAFFGQGTRLTVV.

The chain carries TRBV27 and TRBJ2-7; maybe TRBD2 (6 bases). Germline V gene lookup returns CDR1 MNHEY and CDR2 SMNVEV (reference sequence). V dropped 4 bases and J dropped 5 bases, with 21 bases sitting between them. CDR3 size: 16 residues. The CDR3 loop is CASSSGEKFRKNEQYF. CDR3 coding DNA: TGTGCCAGCAGTTCGGGAGAGAAATTCAGGAAAAACGAGCAGTACTTC.

V usage is TRBV28 and J usage is TRBJ2-7, with D perhaps TRBD1 (5 bases). The length of the CDR3 is 13 residues. Germline values: CDR1 MDHEN, CDR2 SYDVKM. V was cut by 6 bases and J by 0 bases, with 9 bases left in between. The CDR3 protein is CASRGQGSYEQYF. The CDR3 bases are TGTGCCAGCAGGGGGCAGGGCTCCTACGAGCAGTACTTC.

The genes are TRBV30 and TRBJ2-3; 13 nucleotides align to TRBD2. Germline V CDR1 and CDR2: GTSNPN, SVGIG (reference sequence). The length of the CDR3 is 15 residues. V dropped 3 bases and J dropped 6; count of bases not matched to a gene: 6. The CDR3 sequence: CAWRLAGGVVDTQYF. The DNA for the CDR3 is TGTGCCTGGAGACTAGCGGGAGGGGTCGTCGATACGCAGTATTTT.

This clone was detected only once. The chain combines TRBV7-3 with TRBJ2-5; TRBD1 aligns across 7 bases. Losses at the gene ends were 5 bases for V and 2 bases for J; bases not matched to a gene: 5. Germline CDR1 SGHTA, CDR2 FQGTGA. The CDR3 is 14 residues long. This CDR3 reads CASSPGQFQETQYF. CDR3 DNA sequence: TGTGCCAGCAGCCCGGGACAGTTTCAAGAGACCCAGTACTTC.

V and J are TRBV5-1 and TRBJ1-1, with 7 nucleotides matching TRBD1. The junction had 11 bases not matched to a gene; V was cut back by 5 bases and J by 4 bases. The CDR3 has 15 amino acids. CDR1 SGHRS and CDR2 YFSETQ come from the germline V gene. CDR3: CASRRTTQGGTEAFF. CDR3 nucleotides: TGCGCCAGCAGACGCACGACCCAGGGGGGCACTGAAGCTTTCTTT.

The chain uses TRBV27 and TRBJ1-1; weak D call: TRBD1 (6 bases). The CDR3 sequence is 14 residues long. Germline CDR1 MNHEY, CDR2 SMNVEV (reference sequence). Between the trimmed V and J ends, which lost 6 bases and 4 bases, there was a span of 15 bases. CDR3 loop: CASSSPQGVTEAFF. In nucleotides, the CDR3 is TGTGCCAGCAGCTCTCCACAGGGCGTCACTGAAGCTTTCTTT.

This chain joins TRBV28 and TRBJ1-5, with D possibly TRBD1 on 5 matching bases. The CDR3 is 15 residues long. Trimming cost V 1 base and J 6 bases, with 13 bases left between them. Germline V gene sequence: CDR1 MDHEN, CDR2 SYDVKM. The CDR3 DNA is TGTGCCAGCAGTTTATTTACGGGGGGGAGTCAGCCCCAGCATTTT. This sequence encodes CASSLFTGGSQPQHF.

The J gene is TRBJ2-3, the V gene TRBV27, with D unclear. V lost 5 bases, J lost 0 bases, and 3 bases lay in between. Germline V gene data show CDR1 as MNHEY and CDR2 as SMNVEV (reference sequence). The CDR3 length is 12 residues. Here the CDR3 reads CASSQSTDTQYF. The CDR3 nucleotides are TGTGCCAGCAGTCAAAGCACAGATACGCAGTATTTT.

This clone was detected only once. This chain links TRBV7-2 with TRBJ2-3; 14 nucleotides align to TRBD2. Trimming at V came to 5 bases and at J to 10 bases, leaving 8 bases not matched to a gene. The CDR3 is 15 residues long. Germline-derived CDR1 and CDR2 are SGHTA and FQGNSA. CDR3 amino acids: CASSPRTSGGRAQYF. CDR3 coding DNA: TGTGCCAGCAGCCCTAGGACTAGCGGGGGGAGGGCGCAGTATTTT.

The chain couples TRBV6-1 to TRBJ2-1; the D gene is possibly TRBD2 (5 bases). Trimming removed 9 bases at V and 0 bases at J, with 12 bases between. There are 14 residues in the CDR3. In germline, CDR1 is MNHNS, CDR2 SASEGT. The chain's CDR3 is CASKRPSSYNEQFF. The CDR3 bases are TGTGCCAGTAAGCGGCCTAGCTCCTACAATGAGCAGTTCTTC.

The V and J genes are TRBV9 and TRBJ2-1; tentative D call: TRBD2 (6 bases). From germline, CDR1 is SGDLS and CDR2 YYNGEE. This CDR3 contains 13 residues. Between the trimmed V and J ends, which lost 3 bases and 10 bases, there was a span of 14 bases. Here the CDR3 reads CASSGLVEAEQFF. CDR3 in DNA: TGTGCCAGCAGCGGACTAGTCGAGGCGGAGCAGTTCTTC.